The 32 T cell receptor beta chains below were found in one sample sequenced in a study of blood T cell repertoires in COVID-19. Data came from immunoSEQ multiplex PCR; TCRdb stores just in-frame clones and leaves some out. This table has approximately 250,000 clones, around 88% appearing once. Material: peripheral blood. All receptors derive from a woman in her seventies with COVID-19, enrolled during active disease.

V is TRBV3-1 (or the pseudogene TRBV3-2) and J is TRBJ2-3; tentatively, D is TRBD2 (6 bases). V lost 3 bases to trimming and J lost 4 bases, with 11 bases between them. The CDR3 has 14 amino acids. CDR1 and CDR2 (germline): LGHDT, YNNKEL (reference sequence). In DNA form, the CDR3 reads TGTGCCAGCAGCCACGGTAGCGGTTCAGATACGCAGTATTTT. Its protein product is CASSHGSGSDTQYF.

The CDR3 loop is CASSLDQSGSMEGYTF. CDR3 DNA: TGTGCCAGCAGCTTAGATCAGTCGGGGAGTATGGAAGGCTACACCTTC. The rearrangement joins TRBV11-2 to TRBJ1-2; D remains ambiguous. Looked up from germline, CDR1 is SGHAT and CDR2 is FQNNGV. The CDR3 is 16 amino acids. V dropped 0 bases and J dropped 8 bases, with 19 bases sitting between them.

The gene calls are TRBV2 and TRBJ2-5, with 7 bases matching TRBD2. In germline, CDR1 is SNHLY, CDR2 FYNNEI. J was trimmed by 5 bases and V by 5 bases; bases with no gene match: 8. The CDR3 spans 14 residues. CDR3: CASSSPRGVETQYF. Written as DNA, the CDR3 is TGTGCCAGCAGTTCTCCCCGGGGGGTGGAGACCCAGTACTTC.

Note on this clone: The same CDR3 is also encoded by other DNA sequences in this sample. The V call is TRBV7-2, the J call TRBJ1-5; 9 bases map to TRBD1. J lost 6 bases, V lost 1 base, and 4 bases had no gene match. CDR1 SGHTA and CDR2 FQGNSA come from the germline V gene. This CDR3 comprises 15 residues. CDR3 residues: CASSLEGQGGQPQHF. CDR3 sequence (DNA): TGTGCCAGCAGCTTAGAGGGACAGGGCGGTCAGCCCCAGCATTTT.

J is TRBJ1-6 and V is TRBV3-1 (or the pseudogene TRBV3-2); 8 bases match TRBD1. This CDR3 spans 19 amino acids. Germline trimming cut 2 bases from V and 3 bases from J; bases unmatched to any gene: 12. In germline, CDR1 is LGHDT, CDR2 YNNKEL (reference sequence). The CDR3 sequence: CASSQLTWGQVLYNSPLHF. The CDR3 coding sequence is TGTGCCAGCAGCCAACTTACGTGGGGACAGGTCCTCTATAATTCACCCCTCCACTTT.

The CDR3 region is CASTIQFYGYTF. The CDR3 nucleotides read TGTGCCAGCACTATACAGTTTTATGGCTACACCTTC. This chain connects TRBV2 to TRBJ1-2; D gene uncertain. The germline gives CDR1 SNHLY, CDR2 FYNNEI. There are 12 residues in the CDR3. Trimming pared 7 bases from V and 5 bases from J, leaving 11 bases between.

The CDR3: CASSFGLAGAQETQYF. DNA of the CDR3: TGTGCCAGCAGTTTCGGACTAGCGGGGGCCCAAGAGACCCAGTACTTC. The chain employs TRBV28 and TRBJ2-5; 13 bases align to TRBD2. The CDR3 totals 16 residues. Germline assignment: CDR1 MDHEN and CDR2 SYDVKM. The J segment lost 1 base and the V segment lost 3 bases, leaving 2 bases of the junction unmatched.

This clone was counted a single time. The chain has TRBV7-2 and TRBJ2-5; 11 bases map to TRBD1. The CDR3 has 17 residues. Germline CDR1 reads SGHTA; CDR2 reads FQGNSA. The junction had 11 bases not matched to a gene; V was cut back by 4 bases and J by 4 bases. The CDR3 loop reads CASSWGDRGTPGETQYF. CDR3 DNA: TGTGCCAGCAGCTGGGGGGACAGGGGGACTCCAGGAGAGACCCAGTACTTC.

This clone was detected only once. Sequence at one end of the junction differs from germline and may be a read error. This rearrangement joins TRBV3-1 (or the pseudogene TRBV3-2) to TRBJ2-1; TRBD1 matches at 8 bases. Germline V lookup: CDR1 LGHDT, CDR2 YNNKEL (reference sequence). This CDR3 spans 18 amino acids. The DNA for the CDR3 is TGTGCCAGCAGCCAGGATCCCAACTCCAACAGGGGGTACAGTGAGCAGTTCTTC. Its translation is CASSQDPNSNRGYSEQFF.

The chain combines TRBV2 with TRBJ1-2; no clear D. With 3 bases removed from V and 8 bases from J, the gap between germline ends came to 16 bases. This CDR3 spans 14 amino acids. CDR1 is SNHLY, CDR2 FYNNEI, per germline. CDR3 nucleotide sequence: TGTGCCAGCAGTGAGAGGGTAGGGATTCGAGGCTACACCTTC. This translates into CASSERVGIRGYTF.

The chain combines TRBV27 with TRBJ1-4; D gene ambiguous. V dropped 10 bases and J dropped 0 bases, with 15 bases sitting between them. CDR1 and CDR2 (germline): MNHEY, SMNVEV (reference sequence). This CDR3 spans 15 amino acids. DNA of the CDR3: TGTGCCATACCGTCCCGGAGAACAACTAATGAAAAACTGTTTTTT. Its translation is CAIPSRRTTNEKLFF.

The table lists this clone with a few counts. V and J are TRBV6-5 and TRBJ1-1; a weak D match, TRBD1 (6 bases). Germline V gene sequence: CDR1 MNHEY, CDR2 SVGAGI. The CDR3 is 11 residues long. Trimming removed 5 bases from V and 10 bases from J, with 11 bases in between. CDR3 sequence: CASSLGGRAFF. CDR3 DNA: TGTGCCAGCAGTCTAGGGGGAAGAGCTTTCTTT.

V gene TRBV21-1 combines with J gene TRBJ1-1; the DNA was not compared with TRBD1, the D call given in the table. TRBV21-1 is a documented pseudogene. The CDR3 is made up of 18 amino acids. The CDR3 coding sequence is TGTGCCAGCAGCAAAGGAACTGGACAGTCGAACCTGAACACTGAAGCTTTCTTT. This translates into CASSKGTGQSNLNTEAFF.

The rearrangement uses TRBV28 and TRBJ1-6; the D is unclear. The germline V and J ends were trimmed by 4 bases and 6 bases, with 7 bases remaining between them. The CDR3 is made up of 13 amino acids. Germline V gene sequence: CDR1 MDHEN, CDR2 SYDVKM. CDR3: CASSSTVNSPLHF. The CDR3 nucleotides are TGTGCCAGCAGTTCCACAGTTAATTCACCCCTCCACTTT.

This clone was detected once. The rearrangement joins TRBV4-1 to TRBJ1-3; possible D gene TRBD1, 5 bases. Trimming took 3 bases from V and 4 from J, leaving 13 bases between them. The germline CDR1 and CDR2 sequences are MGHRA and YSYEKL. This CDR3 is 15 amino acids long. The CDR3, as DNA: TGCGCCAGCAGCCACCCGACAGTATCAGGAAACACCATATATTTT. This gives the protein CASSHPTVSGNTIYF.

V usage is TRBV7-8 and J usage is TRBJ2-7; TRBD2 agrees at 11 bases. The germline gives CDR1 SGHVS, CDR2 FQNEAQ. V gave up 6 bases and J gave up 3 bases; unmatched junction bases: 10. This CDR3 spans 16 amino acids. The CDR3 bases are TGTGCCAGCAGTCAAGGAGGTAGCGGGGGGGTCTACGAGCAGTACTTC. This translates into CASSQGGSGGVYEQYF.

The genes are TRBV3-1 (or the pseudogene TRBV3-2) and TRBJ2-3; 15 bases are shared with TRBD2. The CDR3 runs 17 residues. Germline V gives CDR1 LGHDT, CDR2 YNNKEL (reference sequence). V lost 4 bases to trimming and J lost 4 bases; unmatched junction nucleotides: 6. CDR3 coding DNA: TGTGCCAGCAGCCCTGGACTAGCGGGGGGGCCGTCAGATACGCAGTATTTT. This gives the protein CASSPGLAGGPSDTQYF.

The V call is TRBV4-2, the J call TRBJ1-3; tentative D call: TRBD1 (5 bases). The CDR3 has 18 amino acids. Germline V gene sequence: CDR1 LGHNA, CDR2 YNFKEQ. Trimming took off 3 bases at V and 4 bases at J, with 22 bases between the two ends. The CDR3 is CASSQFVGTGSDGNTIYF. CDR3 nucleotide sequence: TGTGCCAGCAGCCAGTTCGTCGGAACAGGTTCGGACGGAAACACCATATATTTT.

The rearrangement uses TRBV4-3 and TRBJ2-6, with a weak D call TRBD2 (5 bases). Deletions cut 8 bases from V and 4 bases from J, with 18 bases between. Germline V lookup: CDR1 LGHNA, CDR2 YSLEER. CDR3 length: 16 amino acids. CDR3: CASPRRWTCGANVLTF. The CDR3, as DNA: TGCGCCAGCCCCCGGAGGTGGACCTGCGGGGCCAACGTCCTGACTTTC.

This clone was observed a single time. V usage is TRBV12-5 and J usage is TRBJ1-4, with a weak D call TRBD1 (6 bases). V gave up 6 bases and J gave up 4 bases, with 12 bases separating them. Germline V gene lookup returns CDR1 LGHNT and CDR2 FRNRAP. The CDR3 covers 14 residues. The CDR3 DNA reads as TGTGCTAGTGGACCGACAGGACATAATGAAAAACTGTTTTTT. Encoded protein: CASGPTGHNEKLFF.

The J gene is TRBJ1-2, the V gene TRBV7-8; no firm D call. This CDR3 has 12 amino acids. The V gene's germline CDR1 is SGHVS and CDR2 FQNEAQ. V was clipped by 4 bases and J by 5 bases, with 8 bases between them. The CDR3 DNA sequence: TGTGCCAGCAGCTCCGGGGAGTATGGCTACACCTTC. Its protein is CASSSGEYGYTF.

J is TRBJ1-2 and V is TRBV5-1; a weak D match, TRBD1 (5 bases). With 1 base removed from V and 6 bases from J, the gap between germline ends came to 10 bases. The CDR3 has 13 residues. The germline V gene encodes CDR1 SGHRS and CDR2 YFSETQ. This CDR3 is CASSLTGPDGYTF. DNA for the CDR3: TGCGCCAGCAGCTTGACAGGACCTGATGGCTACACCTTC.

This sequence joins TRBV11-3 and TRBJ2-5; 9 nucleotides agree with TRBD1. The CDR3 sequence is 16 residues long. Germline V gives CDR1 SGHNT, CDR2 YENEEA. Trimming removed 5 bases from V and 1 base from J; junction bases left unmatched: 8. The CDR3, as DNA: TGTGCCAGCAGCCTAGGACAGGGGCCCCTCCAAGAGACCCAGTACTTC. This codes for CASSLGQGPLQETQYF.

V usage is TRBV12-3 or TRBV12-4 and J usage is TRBJ2-2; a weak D match, TRBD1 (5 bases). The CDR3 is made up of 13 amino acids. The V gene lost 7 bases and the J gene lost 6 bases, with 12 bases spanning the gap. CDR3 DNA sequence: TGTGCCAGCAACCCTACAGGTTCCGGGGAGCTGTTTTTT. Protein sequence: CASNPTGSGELFF.

The genes are TRBV28 and TRBJ1-6; D ambiguous. The germline V gene has CDR1 MDHEN and CDR2 SYDVKM. The CDR3 consists of 15 residues. V dropped 3 bases and J dropped 7 bases, with 13 bases sitting between them. The CDR3 loop is CASSLEAITNSPLHF. CDR3 coding DNA: TGTGCCAGCAGTTTGGAAGCGATTACCAATTCACCCCTCCACTTT.

The rearrangement links TRBV18 to TRBJ2-7, with D maybe TRBD2 (6 bases). The CDR3 extends over 18 amino acids. The V end lost 4 bases, the J end lost 1 base, and 23 bases lay between the germline ends. Germline V gene data show CDR1 as KGHSH and CDR2 as LQKENI. CDR3 region: CASSRTGTGDNPSYEQYF. The CDR3 nucleotides read TGTGCCAGCTCACGGACGGGGACGGGAGACAACCCATCCTACGAGCAGTACTTC.

This chain links TRBV27 with TRBJ1-3; TRBD1 might be the D (6 bases). Per the germline V gene, CDR1 is MNHEY and CDR2 is SMNVEV (reference sequence). This CDR3 region has 18 residues. The V and J ends lost 5 bases and 0 bases respectively, with 20 bases between them. CDR3 protein: CASSPWVADSVSGNTIYF. The CDR3 DNA follows: TGTGCCAGCAGTCCCTGGGTGGCGGACAGCGTCTCTGGAAACACCATATATTTT.

This chain uses TRBV4-2 with TRBJ1-1; D is unclear. V was shortened by 0 bases and J by 0 bases, with 8 bases between the two germline ends. Germline V gives CDR1 LGHNA, CDR2 YNFKEQ. The CDR3 spans 15 residues. The CDR3, as DNA: TGTGCCAGCAGCCAAGACTCCCAGATGAACACTGAAGCTTTCTTT. Its translation: CASSQDSQMNTEAFF.

The V gene is TRBV19, the J gene TRBJ1-2, with D tentatively TRBD1 (6 bases). This CDR3 contains 13 residues. Germline values: CDR1 LNHDA, CDR2 SQIVND (reference sequence). V lost 5 bases to trimming and J lost 3 bases, with 10 bases between them. DNA for the CDR3: TGTGCCAGTAGTCGGACAGAGTACTATGGCTACACCTTC. Encoded protein: CASSRTEYYGYTF.

The sample holds one count of this clone. This sequence joins TRBV12-3 or TRBV12-4 and TRBJ1-6; tentatively, D is TRBD1 (6 bases). The CDR3 is 12 residues long. The V end was cut by 9 bases, the J end by 5 bases, with 8 bases between. The CDR3, as DNA: TGTGCCAGTCGGACAGATAATTCACCCCTCCACTTT. Amino acids: CASRTDNSPLHF.

The rearrangement links TRBV5-6 to TRBJ1-1, with no clear D. Germline V gene sequence: CDR1 SGHDT, CDR2 YYEEEE. Trimming removed 0 bases at V and 4 bases at J, with 13 bases between. The CDR3 has 15 amino acids. The CDR3 spells CASSLAIRDPTEAFF. DNA for the CDR3: TGTGCCAGCAGCTTGGCCATCCGGGATCCCACTGAAGCTTTCTTT.

The V call is TRBV5-1, the J call TRBJ1-6, with 9 bases fitting TRBD1. CDR3 length: 16 residues. Per the germline V gene, CDR1 is SGHRS and CDR2 is YFSETQ. V dropped 4 bases and J dropped 0; count of bases not matched to a gene: 2. CDR3 nucleotides: TGCGCCAGCAGCCGGACAGGGGACTCCTATAATTCACCCCTCCACTTT. Protein product: CASSRTGDSYNSPLHF.